These T cell receptor beta chains were read from a single sample in a study of T cell responses to AZD1222 COVID-19 vaccine. Here immunoSEQ multiplex PCR was the method, and the copy in TCRdb shows in-frame clones only, minus some. Among about 180,000 clones listed, around 90% were seen once. The input for sequencing was peripheral blood, taken 28 days after the second AZD1222 dose. These receptors all stem from an adult who received the AZD1222 COVID-19 vaccine. The CDR3 runs from the conserved cysteine through the conserved F or W. D genes are given only for firm matches. Clone size is shown for a subset of rows, as once, few, many or a class of expanded clone.

J,D,size,V,DNA,CDR3
TRBJ2-1,TRBD2,NA,TRBV3-1/TRBV3-2,TGTGCCAGCAGTCGGAGCGGGAGAAGTGAGCAGTTCTTC,CASSRSGRSEQFF
TRBJ2-7,NA,once,TRBV27,TGTGCCAGCAGTTCTGCCGGATACGAGCAGTACTTC,CASSSAGYEQYF
TRBJ2-1,TRBD2,NA,TRBV5-1,TGCGCCAGCAGTCAGGGGACTAGCGGGGGGAGTAACAATGAGCAGTTCTTC,CASSQGTSGGSNNEQFF
TRBJ2-1,NA,NA,TRBV7-2,TGTGCCAGCAGCTTAGCCGGGACTGGGAACAATGAGCAGTTCTTC,CASSLAGTGNNEQFF
TRBJ2-2,TRBD1,few,TRBV6-5,TGTGCCAGCACCCGGACAGGGCGGGTCACCGGGGAGCTGTTTTTT,CASTRTGRVTGELFF
TRBJ1-1,NA,NA,TRBV28,TGTGCCAGCAGTTTATGGACATTGAACACTGAAGCTTTCTTT,CASSLWTLNTEAFF
TRBJ1-1,NA,NA,TRBV18,TGTGCCAGCTCACCACCTTCGTCGAACACTGAAGCTTTCTTT,CASSPPSSNTEAFF
TRBJ1-4,TRBD1,NA,TRBV15,TGTGCCACCAGCAGAGGGGACAGAAGATATGAAAAACTGTTTTTT,CATSRGDRRYEKLFF
TRBJ2-2,NA,NA,TRBV2,TGTGCCAGCAGTCCCCGGACCAACACCGGGGAGCTGTTTTTT,CASSPRTNTGELFF
TRBJ2-7,TRBD1,NA,TRBV5-6,TGTGCCAGCAGCTCCCCCGGGACAGGGGGCTACGAGCAGTACTTC,CASSSPGTGGYEQYF
TRBJ1-4,TRBD1,NA,TRBV2,TGTGCCAGCAGTAGCCGGGACAGGGGCCGGGGCGAAAAACTGTTTTTT,CASSSRDRGRGEKLFF
TRBJ1-6,TRBD1,NA,TRBV6-1,TGTGCCAGCAGTGAACAGGGGGCTACGAACGGTTCACCCCTCCACTTT,CASSEQGATNGSPLHF
TRBJ1-2,NA,NA,TRBV6-1,TGTGCCAGCAGTGAACAGGGTTATGGCTACACCTTC,CASSEQGYGYTF
TRBJ1-1,NA,NA,TRBV28,TGTGCCAGCGTGACTCCTGGACAGCCATACACTGAAGCTTTCTTT,CASVTPGQPYTEAFF
TRBJ2-7,NA,NA,TRBV4-2,TGTGCCAGCAGCCAAGATTCCGGGCTCTACGAGCAGTACTTC,CASSQDSGLYEQYF
TRBJ1-4,NA,once,TRBV12-3/TRBV12-4,TGTGCCAGCAGTTTGACAACCAATGAAAAACTGTTTTTT,CASSLTTNEKLFF
TRBJ1-3,NA,NA,TRBV3-1/TRBV3-2,TGTGCCAGCAGCCCAGGGGTTTCGGGAAACACCATATATTTT,CASSPGVSGNTIYF
TRBJ2-7,NA,once,TRBV11-2,TGTGCCAGCAGCTTAGGTGGTAGGGTCTACGAGCAGTACTTC,CASSLGGRVYEQYF
TRBJ2-3,NA,NA,TRBV3-1/TRBV3-2,TGTGCCAGCAGCCAAGAAAAAGGGGCAGATACGCAGTATTTT,CASSQEKGADTQYF
TRBJ1-2,TRBD1,NA,TRBV5-4,TGTGCCAGCAGCCGGGACAGGGTTAACTATGGCTACACCTTC,CASSRDRVNYGYTF
TRBJ1-5,NA,NA,TRBV2,TGTGCCAGCAGTGTCGGGGACACTCCTTCGAGCCAGCCCCAGCATTTT,CASSVGDTPSSQPQHF
TRBJ2-1,NA,NA,TRBV5-1,TGCGCCAGCAGCTTCTCAGGGGTCTACAATGAGCAGTTCTTC,CASSFSGVYNEQFF
TRBJ1-6,TRBD1,NA,TRBV19,TGTGCCACCAGACCTGGACAGGGCAATTCACCCCTCCACTTT,CATRPGQGNSPLHF
TRBJ1-3,TRBD1,NA,TRBV7-8,TGTGCCAGCAGCTTAGCCTCAGGGGGCTACTCTGGAAACACCATATATTTT,CASSLASGGYSGNTIYF
TRBJ2-4,TRBD1,NA,TRBV7-8,TGTGCCAGCAGCCTAACTGGGGGACAGGTGAACAAAAACATTCAGTACTTC,CASSLTGGQVNKNIQYF
TRBJ2-2,TRBD2,NA,TRBV7-3,TGTGCCAGCAGCTTATACAGCGGGAGCACCGGGGAGCTGTTTTTT,CASSLYSGSTGELFF
TRBJ1-5,NA,NA,TRBV6-2/TRBV6-3,TGTGCCAGCAGTCTTCGACGACAGGTGGGCAATCAGCCCCAGCATTTT,CASSLRRQVGNQPQHF